The clone carrying this T cell receptor beta chain is a singleton in its sample. In the original workflow: Nucleated cell number was recorded as an estimate derived from reference gene primer amplification. Assay: immunoSEQ multiplex PCR; the TCRdb copy retains only in-frame clones and omits some. Clone size and V and J calls were adopted from that table, with D and trimming inferred from the DNA. Of roughly 90,000 clones listed, approximately 83% are singletons. The data were obtained in a study of blood T cell repertoires in COVID-19. Overall study: Sites in the United States, Italy and Spain provided acute and convalescent COVID-19 samples. The analysed material was cDNA or gDNA that came from T cells, B-cell-depleted T cells, or PBMCs.

Germline V lookup: CDR1 LNHDA, CDR2 SQIVND (reference sequence). J was trimmed by 10 bases and V by 4 bases; bases with no gene match: 4. This CDR3 region has 12 residues. The source material was peripheral blood. This chain uses TRBV19 with TRBJ2-1; 7 bases match TRBD2. This receptor was taken from a woman older than 75 with active or convalescent COVID-19. CDR3: CASSTGGGEQFF. The CDR3 DNA follows: TGTGCCAGTAGTACGGGAGGTGGGGAGCAGTTCTTC.